One and the same sample provided the 20 T cell receptor beta chains below, sequenced in a study of blood T cell repertoires in COVID-19. Some clones are missing from TCRdb's copy, which holds only in-frame ones; the method was immunoSEQ multiplex PCR. In the table there are about 41,000 clones, about 90% of which are singletons. Material: peripheral blood. These receptor sequences come from a man between 60 and 75 years old with acute or convalescent COVID-19.

The chain's CDR3 is CASSPGGYEQYF. The CDR3 DNA follows: TGTGCCAGCAGTCCAGGGGGGTACGAGCAGTACTTC. The chain has TRBV25-1 and TRBJ2-7; tentative D call: TRBD1 (7 bases). Trimming pared 5 bases from V and 4 bases from J, leaving 9 bases between. There are 12 residues in the CDR3. Germline V CDR1 and CDR2: MGHDK, SYGVNS.

V and J are TRBV19 and TRBJ1-4, with 11 bases aligning to TRBD1. Germline V lookup: CDR1 LNHDA, CDR2 SQIVND (reference sequence). The V gene end was trimmed by 3 bases and the J gene end by 8 bases; junction bases not matched to a gene: 8. CDR3 size: 16 residues. CDR3 protein: CASSIPLDRGREKLFF. The DNA for the CDR3 is TGTGCCAGTAGTATTCCTTTGGACAGGGGGCGGGAAAAACTGTTTTTT. Full variable domain (outside the CDR3, taken from reference TRBV19 and TRBJ1-4): DGGITQSPKYLFRKEGQNVTLSCEQNLNHDAMYWYRQDPGQGLRLIYYSQIVNDFQKGDIAEGYSVSREKKESFPLTVTSAQKNPTAFYLCASSIPLDRGREKLFFGSGTQLSVL.

This chain connects TRBV10-3 to TRBJ1-6; 7 bases map to TRBD1. The CDR3 extends over 15 amino acids. With 6 bases clipped from V and 5 bases from J, the junction kept 7 bases outside the gene matches. CDR1 and CDR2 from the germline V gene are ENHRY and SYGVKD. CDR3 bases: TGTGCCATCAGCGATCAGGGGGTAAATAATTCACCCCTCCACTTT. This gives the protein CAISDQGVNNSPLHF.

This clone has a single count. V usage is TRBV7-2 and J usage is TRBJ2-5; 13 bases fit TRBD2. The CDR3 is 17 residues long. Per germline, CDR1 SGHTA and CDR2 FQGNSA. V trimming: 5 bases; J trimming: 4 bases; junction bases outside the gene matches: 10. CDR3 coding DNA: TGTGCCAGCAGCCAGACTAGCGGGGGGCCCACCGGAGAGACCCAGTACTTC. The encoded protein is CASSQTSGGPTGETQYF.

This chain connects TRBV3-1 (or the pseudogene TRBV3-2) to TRBJ1-2; D not certain. Trimming pared 0 bases from V and 5 bases from J, leaving 13 bases between. The CDR3 extends over 15 amino acids. Germline V gene data show CDR1 as LGHDT and CDR2 as YNNKEL (reference sequence). The CDR3 sequence is CASSQDGRVGYGYTF. In nucleotides, the CDR3 is TGTGCCAGCAGCCAAGATGGGAGGGTAGGGTATGGCTACACCTTC.

This chain links TRBV11-2 with TRBJ1-1, with 11 bases identical to TRBD1. The CDR3 is made up of 15 amino acids. Germline V gene sequence: CDR1 SGHAT, CDR2 FQNNGV. Losses at the gene ends were 3 bases for V and 8 bases for J; bases not matched to a gene: 8. CDR3: CASSLGPGQGAEAFF. The CDR3 DNA follows: TGTGCCAGCAGCTTGGGTCCCGGACAGGGGGCAGAAGCTTTCTTT.

The rearrangement joins TRBV7-2 to TRBJ2-7; 7 bases fit TRBD1. Losses at the gene ends were 4 bases for V and 0 bases for J; bases not matched to a gene: 6. The CDR3 totals 15 residues. Germline values: CDR1 SGHTA, CDR2 FQGNSA. The CDR3 loop reads CASSYLRDSSYEQYF. CDR3 DNA sequence: TGTGCCAGCAGCTACCTCCGGGACAGCTCCTACGAGCAGTACTTC.

The V call is TRBV9, the J call TRBJ2-1; 9 nucleotides agree with TRBD1. CDR1 and CDR2 (germline): SGDLS, YYNGEE. The CDR3 is made up of 13 amino acids. V dropped 2 bases and J dropped 13; count of bases not matched to a gene: 7. The CDR3 sequence: CASSVRTGDGQFF. CDR3 nucleotide sequence: TGTGCCAGCAGCGTCCGGACAGGGGACGGTCAGTTCTTC.

The genes are TRBV7-2 and TRBJ1-2, with no clear D. V gave up 3 bases and J gave up 6 bases, with 5 bases separating them. The CDR3 has 11 residues. Germline CDR1 reads SGHTA; CDR2 reads FQGNSA. For the CDR3, the DNA is TGTGCCAGCAGCTTGCGTGATGGCTACACCTTC. This encodes CASSLRDGYTF. Complete variable domain (other parts from reference TRBV7-2 and TRBJ1-2): GAGVSQSPSNKVTEKGKDVELRCDPISGHTALYWYRQSLGQGLEFLIYFQGNSAPDKSGLPSDRFSAERTGGSVSTLTIQRTQQEDSAVYLCASSLRDGYTFGSGTRLTVV.

The chain is built from TRBV3-1 (or the pseudogene TRBV3-2) and TRBJ2-3; D not resolved. The germline CDR1 and CDR2 sequences are LGHDT and YNNKEL (reference sequence). This CDR3 has 18 residues. V lost 0 bases and J lost 0, with 16 bases in between. The CDR3 reads CASSQDSPRITSTDTQYF. As DNA, the CDR3 is TGTGCCAGCAGCCAAGATAGCCCCAGAATTACTAGCACAGATACGCAGTATTTT.

The genes are TRBV28 and TRBJ2-7; 12 bases are a match to TRBD2. With V trimmed by 2 bases and J by 3 bases, 14 bases remained unmatched. The germline CDR1 and CDR2 sequences are MDHEN and SYDVKM. The CDR3 loop spans 19 amino acids. The CDR3 sequence is CASSLTMRQLAGGLYEQYF. CDR3 coding DNA: TGTGCCAGCAGTTTAACGATGCGCCAACTAGCGGGGGGCCTCTACGAGCAGTACTTC.

This chain joins TRBV5-4 and TRBJ2-1; 7 positions match TRBD1. Germline values: CDR1 SGHNT, CDR2 YYREEE (reference sequence). The ends lost 2 bases at V and 4 bases at J; junction bases unmatched: 6. The CDR3 is 15 residues long. The CDR3 DNA sequence: TGTGCCAGCAGCTTCGGGACAGCAGGATACAATGAGCAGTTCTTC. Translated: CASSFGTAGYNEQFF.

CDR3 protein: CASSVTSGGELFF. In DNA form, the CDR3 reads TGTGCCAGCAGCGTAACTAGCGGCGGGGAGCTGTTTTTT. The chain uses TRBV9 and TRBJ2-2; 8 positions agree with TRBD2. V trimming: 1 base; J trimming: 7 bases; junction bases outside the gene matches: 0. Germline V gene lookup returns CDR1 SGDLS and CDR2 YYNGEE. This CDR3 spans 13 amino acids.

V usage is TRBV30 and J usage is TRBJ1-2; no firm D call. There are 13 residues in the CDR3. V was cut by 3 bases and J by 0 bases, with 8 bases left in between. CDR1 and CDR2 (germline): GTSNPN, SVGIG (reference sequence). CDR3 bases: TGTGCCTGGAGGGGCAGAGCTAACTATGGCTACACCTTC. Its protein product is CAWRGRANYGYTF. Looking up the rest from reference TRBV30 and TRBJ1-2 gives the full variable domain: SQTIHQWPATLVQPVGSPLSLECTVEGTSNPNLYWYRQAAGRGLQLLFYSVGIGQISSEVPQNLSASRPQDRQFILSSKKLLLSDSGFYLCAWRGRANYGYTFGSGTRLTVV.

The chain links TRBV4-1 to TRBJ2-2; TRBD1 is a possible D gene (6 bases). Deletions cut 0 bases from V and 9 bases from J, with 14 bases between. The CDR3 is 15 residues long. Germline lookup yields CDR1 MGHRA and CDR2 YSYEKL. The CDR3 protein is CASSQEDLDSRELFF. The CDR3 DNA follows: TGCGCCAGCAGCCAAGAGGACTTGGACAGTCGGGAGCTGTTTTTT.

The V gene is TRBV7-9, the J gene TRBJ2-1, with 8 bases fitting TRBD2. Germline CDR1 reads SEHNR; CDR2 reads FQNEAQ (reference sequence). Trimming at V came to 5 bases and at J to 7 bases, leaving 4 bases not matched to a gene. The CDR3 extends over 13 amino acids. CDR3 nucleotides: TGTGCCAGCAGCCCGAGCGGGGGAAATGAGCAGTTCTTC. Protein sequence: CASSPSGGNEQFF.

The chain employs TRBV3-1 (or the pseudogene TRBV3-2) and TRBJ2-3; D unclear. The ends were cut back, 3 bases at V and 0 bases at J, with 7 bases in the middle. CDR3 length: 14 amino acids. The germline V gene has CDR1 LGHDT and CDR2 YNNKEL (reference sequence). This chain's CDR3 is CASSQAPSTDTQYF. The CDR3 DNA reads as TGTGCCAGCAGCCAGGCTCCGAGCACAGATACGCAGTATTTT.

The rearrangement links TRBV12-3 or TRBV12-4 to TRBJ1-2; D not certain. V gave up 6 bases and J gave up 4 bases, with 6 bases separating them. There are 11 residues in the CDR3. CDR3 DNA sequence: TGTGCCAGCAGCCGGTTCTATGGCTACACCTTC. It encodes CASSRFYGYTF.

This chain links TRBV3-1 (or the pseudogene TRBV3-2) with TRBJ2-2; TRBD1 matches 8 bases. V dropped 1 base and J dropped 7; count of bases not matched to a gene: 11. CDR1 and CDR2 (germline): LGHDT, YNNKEL (reference sequence). The CDR3 length is 17 residues. The CDR3 here is CASSQAHRDRNLGELFF. CDR3 DNA sequence: TGTGCCAGCAGCCAAGCTCACCGGGACAGGAACCTCGGGGAGCTGTTTTTT.

The V and J genes are TRBV12-3 or TRBV12-4 and TRBJ2-1; D is uncertain. This CDR3 has 12 residues. V gave up 7 bases and J gave up 7 bases, with 11 bases separating them. CDR3 in DNA: TGTGCCAGCACCCTAAGTAATAATGAGCAGTTCTTC. As protein: CASTLSNNEQFF.